Given below is one T cell receptor (beta chain) in context. The antigen is not known. There are 12 residues in the CDR3. Treatment of the sample: approximately 18 received Ad26.COV2.S at low or high dose, single or two shots; roughly 5 received placebo; per-sample allocation not given. All samples were drawn on day 63, counting from the first vaccine or placebo injection. Donor was an adult aged 18-55 years in Boston. Immunization relied on an Ad26 vector, which expressed Wuhan-strain SARS-CoV-2 spike. The table came from immunoSEQ multiplex PCR; TCRdb's copy has only in-frame clones and leaves some out. The sample holds under 400,000 clones; roughly 84% are singletons and the top ten take 3.4%. The record originates from a study of Ad26.COV2.S vaccination and SARS-CoV-2 variants. Regarding the study as a whole: Greater spike-specific TCR breadth was seen in vaccine recipients than in placebo recipients. Post-vaccination breadth of spike-specific CD8+ and CD4+ T cell responses was reportedly substantial.

The sequence derives from a person between 18 and 65 years old who received the Ad26.COV2.S COVID-19 vaccine or a placebo. This sequence joins TRBV21-1 and TRBJ1-2. TRBV21-1 is marked as a pseudogene. The source was peripheral blood, collected in a trial of Ad26.COV2.S vaccine versus placebo. The CDR3 bases are TGTGCCAGCAGCAAAGTAAACTATGGCTACACCTTC. It codes for CASSKVNYGYTF.